These 20 T cell receptor beta chains came from one sample sequenced in a study of blood T cell repertoires in COVID-19. The data were produced by immunoSEQ multiplex PCR, yet TCRdb's version contains in-frame clones alone and is incomplete. There are about 250,000 clones in the sample; 80% to 90% occur only once, and about 1.6% lies in the top ten. Sequencing was carried out using PBMCs or T cells enriched from blood (not recorded which). These receptors were obtained from a man aged 40-49 years who had recovered from COVID-19.

This rearrangement joins TRBV28 to TRBJ1-5; weak D call: TRBD1 (6 bases). Looked up from germline, CDR1 is MDHEN and CDR2 is SYDVKM. This CDR3 contains 15 residues. Trimming left V 6 bases short and J 9 bases short, with 21 bases between. In DNA form, the CDR3 reads TGTGCCAGCAGCCTCTTAGGACAGCCGCCGTGGCCCCAGCATTTT. Translation: CASSLLGQPPWPQHF.

This chain links TRBV5-1 with TRBJ2-1; 7 bases map to TRBD2. The CDR3 spans 18 residues. The germline CDR1 and CDR2 sequences are SGHRS and YFSETQ. Trimming removed 0 bases from V and 3 bases from J; junction bases left unmatched: 12. Here the CDR3 DNA reads TGCGCCAGCAGCTTGGCCGTAGGGGAGGGTAGGGGCTACAATGAGCAGTTCTTC. Its translation is CASSLAVGEGRGYNEQFF.

The chain recombines TRBV6-5 with TRBJ1-6; D gene unclear. Germline V CDR1 and CDR2: MNHEY, SVGAGI. The CDR3 contains 14 residues. Between the trimmed V and J ends, which lost 5 bases and 10 bases, there was a span of 15 bases. CDR3 sequence reads: CASSNRESRSPLHF. For the CDR3, the DNA is TGTGCCAGCAGTAATCGGGAGTCTAGGTCACCCCTCCACTTT.

The chain joins TRBV5-1 to TRBJ2-5; 9 bases align to TRBD2. The J segment lost 4 bases and the V segment lost 0 bases, leaving 4 bases of the junction unmatched. In germline, CDR1 is SGHRS, CDR2 YFSETQ. The CDR3 extends over 15 amino acids. CDR3 amino acids: CASSLDSGSSETQYF. For the CDR3, the DNA is TGCGCCAGCAGCTTGGATAGCGGGAGTTCAGAGACCCAGTACTTC.

The rearrangement joins TRBV12-3 or TRBV12-4 to TRBJ1-1, with D possibly TRBD1 on 5 matching bases. This CDR3 is built from 11 residues. V was trimmed by 5 bases and J by 7 bases, leaving 8 bases between them. This chain's CDR3 is CASSQDSEAFF. CDR3 bases: TGTGCCAGCAGTCAAGACAGTGAAGCTTTCTTT.

This chain joins TRBV13 and TRBJ2-5; tentatively, D is TRBD2 (5 bases). Trimming took 5 bases from V and 5 from J, leaving 15 bases between them. CDR1 is PRHDT and CDR2 is FYEKMQ in the germline V gene (reference sequence). The CDR3 has 14 amino acids. CDR3 coding DNA: TGTGCCAGCAGCGACACCGGGAAACGGGAGACCCAGTACTTC. This translates into CASSDTGKRETQYF. The full variable domain, with the rest looked up from reference TRBV13 and TRBJ2-5, is AAGVIQSPRHLIKEKRETATLKCYPIPRHDTVYWYQQGPGQDPQFLISFYEKMQSDKGSIPDRFSAQQFSDYHSELNMSSLELGDSALYFCASSDTGKRETQYFGPGTRLLVL.

This clone was seen once. This chain uses TRBV4-2 with TRBJ2-7; 8 bases are shared with TRBD2. The V segment lost 0 bases and the J segment 2 bases; nucleotides outside the gene matches: 6. The CDR3 has 16 amino acids. Germline V gene lookup returns CDR1 LGHNA and CDR2 YNFKEQ. The CDR3 nucleotides read TGTGCCAGCAGCCAAGAACTAGGCGGGGGGCCCTACGAGCAGTACTTC. Translation: CASSQELGGGPYEQYF.

A single count supports this clone. The V and J genes are TRBV19 and TRBJ1-3, with D possibly being TRBD1 (6 bases). Germline lookup yields CDR1 LNHDA and CDR2 SQIVND (reference sequence). Trimming pared 8 bases from V and 2 bases from J, leaving 13 bases between. There are 14 residues in the CDR3. The CDR3 DNA follows: TGTGCCAGTCGCGAAGGGGGTGCTGGAAACACCATATATTTT. Residues: CASREGGAGNTIYF.

The rearrangement joins TRBV11-2 to TRBJ2-1; D is unresolved. Looked up from germline, CDR1 is SGHAT and CDR2 is FQNNGV. The CDR3 runs 15 residues. Between the trimmed V and J ends, which lost 1 base and 0 bases, there was a span of 7 bases. The CDR3 is CASSLVAASYNEQFF. The CDR3 DNA reads as TGTGCCAGCAGCTTAGTGGCGGCCTCCTACAATGAGCAGTTCTTC.

This chain uses TRBV7-2 with TRBJ2-7; the D gene is possibly TRBD2 (6 bases). V was cut by 4 bases and J by 4 bases, with 17 bases left in between. The CDR3 is made up of 15 amino acids. CDR1 SGHTA and CDR2 FQGNSA come from the germline V gene. CDR3 sequence reads: CASSSSGPSVYEQYF. The DNA for the CDR3 is TGTGCCAGCAGCTCTAGTGGGCCTAGCGTTTACGAGCAGTACTTC.

Notes on this clone: The limits of the CDR3 on the DNA are not certain, so only TCRdb's listed CDR3 is given. V gene TRBV27 combines with J gene TRBJ1-2; the table assigns TRBD1, which was not confirmed against the DNA. The CDR3 has 14 amino acids, counting both end residues. Germline CDR1 and CDR2: MNHEY and SMNVEV (reference sequence). CDR3 protein: CASSFGPGLYGYTF.

There are a few counts of this clone. This chain links TRBV6-4 with TRBJ2-2; D might be TRBD2 (5 bases). Trimming cost V 3 bases and J 3 bases, with 11 bases left between them. This CDR3 region has 15 residues. Germline V CDR1 and CDR2: MRHNA, SNTAGT. CDR3 nucleotide sequence: TGTGCCAGCAGTGAGGCGAGCGGATACACCGGGGAGCTGTTTTTT. Translated: CASSEASGYTGELFF.

The chain couples TRBV11-3 to TRBJ2-7, with D perhaps matching TRBD2 (5 bases). This CDR3 is built from 14 residues. Germline V gene lookup returns CDR1 SGHNT and CDR2 YENEEA. V dropped 1 base and J dropped 0 bases, with 7 bases sitting between them. CDR3 DNA: TGTGCCAGCAGCTTAGGGACTGACTCCTACGAGCAGTACTTC. Translation: CASSLGTDSYEQYF.

The gene calls are TRBV7-8 and TRBJ1-2, with 9 bases identical to TRBD1. Germline CDR1 SGHVS, CDR2 FQNEAQ. This CDR3 contains 15 residues. V shed 5 bases and J 7 bases; nucleotides not matched to a gene: 11. The CDR3 sequence: CASSTPQQGAVGYTF. In DNA form, the CDR3 reads TGTGCCAGCAGCACGCCACAACAGGGGGCGGTTGGCTACACCTTC. The full variable domain, completed using reference TRBV7-8 and TRBJ1-2, is GAGVSQSPRYKVAKRGQDVALRCDPISGHVSLFWYQQALGQGPEFLTYFQNEAQLDKSGLPSDRFFAERPEGSVSTLKIQRTQQEDSAVYLCASSTPQQGAVGYTFGSGTRLTVV.

The rearrangement links TRBV3-1 (or the pseudogene TRBV3-2) to TRBJ1-2, with 8 bases lining up with TRBD1. CDR1 and CDR2 (germline): LGHDT, YNNKEL (reference sequence). The V and J ends lost 0 bases and 8 bases, in that order; junction bases with no gene match: 8. The CDR3 totals 15 residues. In DNA, the CDR3 is TGTGCCAGCAGCCAAGAATCCCAGGGGGCCGGCGGCTACACCTTC. Amino acids: CASSQESQGAGGYTF.

The CDR3 loop reads CAISRQDSGNTEAFF. The CDR3 DNA is TGTGCCATCAGTCGACAGGACTCGGGGAACACTGAAGCTTTCTTT. The chain recombines TRBV10-3 with TRBJ1-1, with D tentatively TRBD1 (6 bases). Germline values: CDR1 ENHRY, CDR2 SYGVKD. The CDR3 contains 15 residues. V was cut by 5 bases and J by 1 base, with 14 bases left in between.

The chain employs TRBV7-9 and TRBJ2-3, with D perhaps TRBD2 (6 bases). V dropped 5 bases and J dropped 2 bases, with 17 bases sitting between them. The germline V gene has CDR1 SEHNR and CDR2 FQNEAQ (reference sequence). The CDR3 sequence is 16 residues long. The CDR3 DNA follows: TGTGCCAGCAGCCTCGGGGGAGGTCCCTCCACAGATACGCAGTATTTT. The encoded protein is CASSLGGGPSTDTQYF.

This chain links TRBV15 with TRBJ1-3, with D hard to call. The CDR3 covers 15 residues. The germline V gene has CDR1 LNHNV and CDR2 YYDKDF (reference sequence). V was pared by 0 bases and J by 3 bases, with 9 bases between. The CDR3 DNA sequence: TGTGCCACCAGCAGAGATAGCAGTGGTGGAAACACCATATATTTT. Translating it yields CATSRDSSGGNTIYF.

The CDR3 nucleotides are TGTGCCACCCTAGCCTCCAATCAAGAGACCCAGTACTTC. Encoded protein: CATLASNQETQYF. J is TRBJ2-5 and V is TRBV5-4, with a possible D match to TRBD2 (5 bases). The V end lost 9 bases, the J end lost 2 bases, and 14 bases lay between the germline ends. Germline V lookup: CDR1 SGHNT, CDR2 YYREEE (reference sequence). This CDR3 region has 13 residues.

CDR3 residues: CASGKLAAQETQYF. The DNA of the CDR3 is TGTGCCAGCGGTAAACTAGCGGCCCAAGAGACCCAGTACTTC. The V gene is TRBV2, the J gene TRBJ2-5, with 8 positions matching TRBD2. Unmatched junction bases numbered 6, after V lost 8 bases and J lost 1 base. This CDR3 is 14 amino acids long. Per germline, CDR1 SNHLY and CDR2 FYNNEI.